The present entry profiles one T cell receptor (beta chain) with its context. What it binds is unknown. Germline V CDR1 and CDR2: MNHEY, SMNVEV (reference sequence). The V gene lost 4 bases and the J gene lost 6 bases, with 13 bases spanning the gap. This CDR3 region has 15 residues. This record comes from a study of T cell responses to AZD1222 COVID-19 vaccine. Sequencing was performed with immunoSEQ multiplex PCR; in TCRdb, only in-frame clones are kept and a portion is missing. The table has under 200,000 clones, about nine tenths seen once. Notes on the study in general: Along spike, vaccine-associated CD4 TCRs were found throughout, with dominance at 160-218 and 743-854. Spike-specific TCR breadth rose after two AZD1222 doses, and depth rose as well.

The sequences come from peripheral blood, collected on day 0 of AZD1222 vaccination. The origin of this receptor is an adult in good health. V and J are TRBV27 and TRBJ1-6; a weak D match, TRBD1 (5 bases). In nucleotides, the CDR3 is TGTGCCAGCAGTTCCAGGGTTGGCATTAATTCACCCCTCCACTTT. Its translation is CASSSRVGINSPLHF.